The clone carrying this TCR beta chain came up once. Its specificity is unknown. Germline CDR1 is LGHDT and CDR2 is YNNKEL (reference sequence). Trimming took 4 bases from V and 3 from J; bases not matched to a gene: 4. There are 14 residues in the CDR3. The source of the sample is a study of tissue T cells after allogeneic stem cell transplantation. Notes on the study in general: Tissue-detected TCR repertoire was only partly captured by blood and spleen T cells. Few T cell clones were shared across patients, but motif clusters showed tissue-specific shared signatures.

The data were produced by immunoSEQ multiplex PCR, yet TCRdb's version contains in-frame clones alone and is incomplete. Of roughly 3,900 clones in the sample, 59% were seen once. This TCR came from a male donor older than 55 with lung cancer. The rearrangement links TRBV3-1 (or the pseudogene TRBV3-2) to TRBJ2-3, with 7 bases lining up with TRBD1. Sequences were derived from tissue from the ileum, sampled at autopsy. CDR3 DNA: TGTGCCAGCAGCCCCCGACAGGGAACAGATACGCAGTATTTT. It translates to CASSPRQGTDTQYF.